What follows are 26 T cell receptor beta chains derived from one specimen sequenced in a study of Ad26.COV2.S vaccination and SARS-CoV-2 variants. Profiling relied on immunoSEQ multiplex PCR, and the TCRdb table lists in-frame clones only, not all of them. Among fewer than 500,000 clones listed, roughly 87% were seen once. Treatment: 19 received Ad26.COV2.S at low or high dose, single or two shots; about 5 received placebo; per-sample allocation not given. The investigators took samples on day 63 after the first vaccine or placebo injection. Here the sequenced sample was peripheral blood, taken in a trial of Ad26.COV2.S vaccine versus placebo. The receptors shown here come from a person aged 18-60 years who received the Ad26.COV2.S COVID-19 vaccine or a placebo.

V and J are TRBV6-2 or TRBV6-3 and TRBJ2-7, with D hard to call. CDR1 and CDR2 from the germline V gene are MNHEY and SVGEGT. Deletions cut 5 bases from V and 6 bases from J, with 14 bases between. This CDR3 spans 13 amino acids. CDR3 nucleotide sequence: TGTGCCAGCAGTCTGCGGCGTTTGTTCGAGCAGTACTTC. Translated, it gives CASSLRRLFEQYF.

The CDR3 loop reads CASSYTGGGQPQHF. CDR3 nucleotide sequence: TGTGCCAGCAGTTACACAGGGGGTGGTCAGCCCCAGCATTTT. V is TRBV6-2 or TRBV6-3 and J is TRBJ1-5, with 8 nucleotides matching TRBD1. This CDR3 region has 14 residues. CDR1 and CDR2 (germline): MNHEY, SVGEGT. V trimming: 2 bases; J trimming: 6 bases; junction bases outside the gene matches: 3.

This chain joins TRBV27 and TRBJ1-5; D might be TRBD1 (5 bases). CDR3 length: 15 residues. The germline V and J ends were trimmed by 5 bases and 1 base, with 12 bases remaining between them. Germline CDR1 is MNHEY and CDR2 is SMNVEV (reference sequence). In nucleotides, the CDR3 is TGTGCCAGCAGTGTGGGACGGAACAGCAATCAGCCCCAGCATTTT. Its translation is CASSVGRNSNQPQHF.

The chain uses TRBV5-1 and TRBJ2-7, with D possibly being TRBD1 or TRBD2 (5 bases each). The CDR3 is 16 amino acids. Per germline, CDR1 SGHRS and CDR2 YFSETQ. Trimming stripped 4 bases from V and 0 bases from J, with 17 bases between. CDR3 in amino acids: CASSPAVGDHSYEQYF. The CDR3 DNA reads as TGCGCCAGCAGCCCAGCGGTAGGGGACCACTCCTACGAGCAGTACTTC.

The V gene is TRBV5-6, the J gene TRBJ1-5, with TRBD1 matching 7 bases. The CDR3 has 15 amino acids. The germline gives CDR1 SGHDT, CDR2 YYEEEE. V shed 3 bases and J 3 bases; nucleotides not matched to a gene: 6. CDR3 residues: CASSSTGVLNQPQHF. The CDR3 DNA sequence: TGTGCCAGCAGCTCCACAGGGGTTCTCAATCAGCCCCAGCATTTT.

This chain joins TRBV7-3 and TRBJ2-1; D ambiguous. V was trimmed by 5 bases and J by 7 bases, leaving 18 bases between them. CDR1 and CDR2 from the germline V gene are SGHTA and FQGTGA. This CDR3 has 15 amino acids. The CDR3 loop is CASSPPGRPSNEQFF. The CDR3 bases are TGTGCCAGCAGCCCTCCCGGGCGCCCCTCGAATGAGCAGTTCTTC. Full variable domain (rest looked up from reference TRBV7-3 and TRBJ2-1): GAGVSQTPSNKVTEKGKYVELRCDPISGHTALYWYRQSLGQGPEFLIYFQGTGAADDSGLPNDRFFAVRPEGSVSTLKIQRTERGDSAVYLCASSPPGRPSNEQFFGPGTRLTVL.

The chain couples TRBV29-1 to TRBJ2-4, with 8 bases aligning to TRBD2. The junction had 5 bases not matched to a gene; V was cut back by 3 bases and J by 7 bases. Germline CDR1 is SQVTM and CDR2 is ANQGSEA. The CDR3 loop spans 13 amino acids. The CDR3 DNA sequence: TGCAGCGTTGAGGCGGGAGGAGGTAACATTCAGTACTTC. This codes for CSVEAGGGNIQYF. Full variable domain (rest looked up from reference TRBV29-1 and TRBJ2-4): SAVISQKPSRDICQRGTSLTIQCQVDSQVTMMFWYRQQPGQSLTLIATANQGSEATYESGFVIDKFPISRPNLTFSTLTVSNMSPEDSSIYLCSVEAGGGNIQYFGAGTRLSVL.

This clone appeared a single time. This chain's CDR3 is CASSQIRWGVQETQYF. CDR3 DNA: TGTGCCAGCAGCCAAATTAGATGGGGCGTCCAAGAGACCCAGTACTTC. This chain uses TRBV3-1 (or the pseudogene TRBV3-2) with TRBJ2-5; tentatively, D is TRBD1 (5 bases). CDR1 and CDR2 (germline): LGHDT, YNNKEL (reference sequence). This CDR3 is 16 amino acids long. V was shortened by 2 bases and J by 1 base, with 14 bases between the two germline ends.

The V call is TRBV9, the J call TRBJ2-1; TRBD2 agrees at 7 bases. The trim removed 0 bases at V and 2 bases at J, leaving 2 bases unmatched. The germline gives CDR1 SGDLS, CDR2 YYNGEE. The CDR3 has 15 residues. As DNA, the CDR3 is TGTGCCAGCAGCGTAGGCCTAGCGGCCTACAATGAGCAGTTCTTC. Its translation is CASSVGLAAYNEQFF. Drawing the rest from reference TRBV9 and TRBJ2-1, the complete variable domain is DSGVTQTPKHLITATGQRVTLRCSPRSGDLSVYWYQQSLDQGLQFLIQYYNGEERAKGNILERFSAQQFPDLHSELNLSSLELGDSALYFCASSVGLAAYNEQFFGPGTRLTVL.

This clone has only one observation. The chain recombines TRBV7-3 with TRBJ2-2, with TRBD2 matching over 13 bases. Germline CDR1 SGHTA, CDR2 FQGTGA. This CDR3 is 14 amino acids long. V shed 8 bases and J 6 bases; nucleotides not matched to a gene: 3. The CDR3 DNA reads as TGTGCCAGCGGGACTAGCGGGATGGCCGGGGAGCTGTTTTTT. Translation gives CASGTSGMAGELFF.

The V gene is TRBV9, the J gene TRBJ2-5; 10 bases match TRBD2. Germline V gene lookup returns CDR1 SGDLS and CDR2 YYNGEE. This CDR3 has 15 amino acids. V dropped 0 bases and J dropped 9; count of bases not matched to a gene: 8. The CDR3 DNA follows: TGTGCCAGCAGCGTAGAGGTAGCGGGAGGACCCGCCCAGTACTTC. It is translated as CASSVEVAGGPAQYF.

J is TRBJ2-2 and V is TRBV24-1; D call uncertain. V was shortened by 7 bases and J by 1 base, with 9 bases between the two germline ends. This CDR3 comprises 14 residues. The germline V gene encodes CDR1 KGHDR and CDR2 SFDVKD. The CDR3 sequence is CATSPTRNTGELFF. The CDR3 DNA follows: TGTGCCACCAGCCCAACAAGGAACACCGGGGAGCTGTTTTTT.

The chain carries TRBV5-1 and TRBJ2-1; D remains unclear. CDR3 size: 15 residues. Germline lookup yields CDR1 SGHRS and CDR2 YFSETQ. Trimming removed 0 bases from V and 6 bases from J, with 13 bases in between. In nucleotides, the CDR3 is TGCGCCAGCAGCTTGGACAGCTTAGGCTCCAATGAGCAGTTCTTC. Translating gives CASSLDSLGSNEQFF.

This clone was recorded once. The CDR3 DNA follows: TGTGCCAGCAGTACAAACAGGGGGCGGAACACTGAAGCTTTCTTT. This encodes CASSTNRGRNTEAFF. This chain links TRBV6-2 or TRBV6-3 with TRBJ1-1, with 9 bases lining up with TRBD1. Germline lookup yields CDR1 MNHEY and CDR2 SVGEGT. The trim removed 5 bases at V and 1 base at J, leaving 5 bases unmatched. The CDR3 is made up of 15 amino acids.

There are a few counts of this clone. DNA for the CDR3: TGTGCCAGCAGCCCTGGGGGGGAGACCCAGTACTTC. Translated: CASSPGGETQYF. The chain is built from TRBV9 and TRBJ2-5; a weak D match, TRBD2 (6 bases). The CDR3 is made up of 12 amino acids. Trimming took 4 bases from V and 5 from J, leaving 9 bases between them. Germline CDR1 reads SGDLS; CDR2 reads YYNGEE.

The chain uses TRBV2 and TRBJ2-1, with 14 bases matching TRBD2. CDR1 and CDR2 from the germline V gene are SNHLY and FYNNEI. Losses at the gene ends were 6 bases for V and 9 bases for J; bases not matched to a gene: 19. This CDR3 has 19 amino acids. The CDR3 DNA is TGTGCCAGCAGCGAAACTTGGGGGATGACTAGCGGGAGGGCCGTTGAGCAGTTCTTC. It encodes CASSETWGMTSGRAVEQFF.

This clone was seen only once. V gene TRBV7-2 combines with J gene TRBJ2-3; D is tentatively TRBD1 or TRBD2 (5 bases each). Germline V gene sequence: CDR1 SGHTA, CDR2 FQGNSA. The V and J ends lost 8 bases and 0 bases respectively, with 12 bases between them. The CDR3 runs 14 residues. DNA of the CDR3: TGTGCCAGCGGACCGGGACCCAGCACAGATACGCAGTATTTT. The encoded protein is CASGPGPSTDTQYF.

CDR3 loop: CASSLLESGLGRETQYF. The CDR3 DNA is TGTGCCAGCAGCCTCCTTGAGAGCGGGCTAGGGAGAGAGACCCAGTACTTC. The rearrangement links TRBV4-2 to TRBJ2-5; D is possibly TRBD2 (6 bases). Trimming took off 4 bases at V and 4 bases at J, with 22 bases between the two ends. In germline, CDR1 is LGHNA, CDR2 YNFKEQ. The CDR3 length is 17 residues.

This chain links TRBV9 with TRBJ1-5; TRBD1 aligns across 8 bases. The CDR3 extends over 14 amino acids. Germline CDR1 SGDLS, CDR2 YYNGEE. Unmatched junction bases numbered 2, after V lost 4 bases and J lost 2 bases. The CDR3 bases are TGTGCCAGCAGCACGACAGGGGGCAATCAGCCCCAGCATTTT. Its translation: CASSTTGGNQPQHF.

The chain recombines TRBV9 with TRBJ2-2; 9 nucleotides align to TRBD2. The germline CDR1 and CDR2 sequences are SGDLS and YYNGEE. V was pared by 7 bases and J by 0 bases, with 4 bases of the junction left unmatched. The CDR3 length is 15 residues. Here the CDR3 DNA reads TGTGCCAGCTTAGCGGGAGAAGCGAACACCGGGGAGCTGTTTTTT. Residues: CASLAGEANTGELFF.

The chain has TRBV28 and TRBJ2-3; D is possibly TRBD1 (5 bases). Per germline, CDR1 MDHEN and CDR2 SYDVKM. CDR3 size: 15 residues. V lost 7 bases and J 3 bases, leaving 17 bases between the germline ends. This CDR3 is CASIGFRVGTDTQYF. The CDR3, as DNA: TGTGCCAGCATAGGGTTCAGGGTGGGAACAGATACGCAGTATTTT.

The chain has TRBV19 and TRBJ1-1; a possible D gene is TRBD1 (6 bases). The V gene lost 4 bases and the J gene lost 7 bases, with 16 bases spanning the gap. Germline V gene lookup returns CDR1 LNHDA and CDR2 SQIVND (reference sequence). This CDR3 spans 14 amino acids. The CDR3 nucleotides are TGTGCCAGTAGTACGCCGACAGGAGTATTTGAAGCTTTCTTT. As protein: CASSTPTGVFEAFF.

This chain uses TRBV18 with TRBJ2-1; TRBD2 agrees at 12 bases. CDR1 is KGHSH and CDR2 is LQKENI in the germline V gene. The junction had 6 bases not matched to a gene; V was cut back by 4 bases and J by 5 bases. There are 16 residues in the CDR3. The CDR3 DNA reads TGTGCCAGCTCACGTGGGACTAGCGGGTTCAACAATGAGCAGTTCTTC. Its translation: CASSRGTSGFNNEQFF.

This clone came up once. CDR3 DNA: TGTGCCAGCAGCTTAGACCACAATGAGCAGTTCTTC. Translating gives CASSLDHNEQFF. The rearrangement links TRBV7-3 to TRBJ2-1; D is unclear. V gave up 2 bases and J gave up 5 bases, with 4 bases separating them. The V gene's germline CDR1 is SGHTA and CDR2 FQGTGA. The length of the CDR3 is 12 residues.

This sequence joins TRBV6-2 or TRBV6-3 and TRBJ2-1; 10 nucleotides align to TRBD2. The CDR3 has 16 amino acids. Germline V CDR1 and CDR2: MNHEY, SVGEGT. The trim removed 6 bases at V and 8 bases at J, leaving 13 bases unmatched. This CDR3 is CASSPPLLAGRDEQFF. The CDR3 nucleotides read TGTGCCAGCAGCCCACCTTTACTAGCGGGACGGGATGAGCAGTTCTTC.

The chain links TRBV5-6 to TRBJ2-5; weak D call: TRBD1 (5 bases). V was cut by 1 base and J by 1 base, with 11 bases left in between. The CDR3 runs to 15 residues. Germline V gene sequence: CDR1 SGHDT, CDR2 YYEEEE. The CDR3 here is CASSLMGRAQETQYF. The CDR3 nucleotides are TGTGCCAGCAGCTTGATGGGCAGGGCCCAAGAGACCCAGTACTTC.